A selection of T cell receptor beta chains follows, all from one sample in a study of CD8+CD57+ T cells in acquired aplastic anemia. Via MiXCR, TCRdb re-called the reads, giving one row per CDR3 protein. Of 150,000 or so distinct CDR3 sequences listed, just under 65% are singletons. The sample was sorted CD4+, CD8+, or CD8+CD57+ T cells (not recorded which) from PBMCs. The receptors originated from a human donor in good health. CDR3s include the opening cysteine and the closing phenylalanine or tryptophan. The D gene is left open where the match is weak. Size is omitted from some rows. Given values are once, few, many or a class for expanded clones.

abundance | j_gene | v_gene | d_gene | CDR3nt | CDR3aa
- | TRBJ1-1 | TRBV10-3 | - | TGTGCCAGCAGCGCCCGGACTGAAGCTTTCTTT | CASSARTEAFF
- | TRBJ1-2 | TRBV19 | - | TGTGCCTCAAGCGGGGGTCACTATGGCTACACCTTC | CASSGGHYGYTF
few | TRBJ2-7 | TRBV3-2 | - | TGTGCCAGCAGCCAGCTAGCGGGACCTCTGAGCTCCTACGAGCAGTACTTC | CASSQLAGPLSSYEQYF
- | TRBJ1-1 | TRBV20-1 | - | TGCAGTGCTAGCCTCGGGTCAAACACTGAAGCTTTCTTT | CSASLGSNTEAFF
- | TRBJ2-3 | TRBV24-1 | TRBD2 | TGTGCCACCAGTGATTATACTAGCGGGGATACAGATACGCAGTATTTT | CATSDYTSGDTDTQYF
- | TRBJ1-2 | TRBV5-1 | TRBD1 | TGCGCCAGCAGCTTGGACGAGGGGACAGCGGATGGCTACACCTTC | CASSLDEGTADGYTF
- | TRBJ2-5 | TRBV10-2 | - | TGCGCCAGCAGCGGGGGTGCGGGTATTACGTGGGAGACCCAGTACTTC | CASSGGAGITWETQYF
- | TRBJ1-2 | TRBV20-1 | - | TGCAGTGCACTTCTCGAACTCTATGGCTACACCTTC | CSALLELYGYTF
- | TRBJ2-1 | TRBV20-1 | - | TGCAGTGCTGGGGGGGCAGTTGACAATGAGCAGTTCTTC | CSAGGAVDNEQFF
few | TRBJ2-3 | TRBV7-2 | - | TGTGCCAGCACTCCAGGGACCAGCACAGATACGCAGTATTTT | CASTPGTSTDTQYF
few | TRBJ2-7 | TRBV20-1 | - | TGCAGTGCTAGAGAGGGACACGGCTACGAGCAGTACTTC | CSAREGHGYEQYF
- | TRBJ1-2 | TRBV20-1 | - | TGCAGTGCTCGTTTAGGGGCTAACTATGGCTACACCTTC | CSARLGANYGYTF
- | TRBJ1-1 | TRBV25-1 | TRBD1 | TGTGCCAGCAGGCCGACAGGGGGGTACACTGAAGCTTTCTTT | CASRPTGGYTEAFF
- | TRBJ2-7 | TRBV5-1 | TRBD1 | TGCGCCAGCAGCATCGGGACAGGGTACTACGAGCAGTACTTC | CASSIGTGYYEQYF
- | TRBJ2-2 | TRBV5-1 | - | TGCGCCAGCACCCAAAGTGACACCGGGGAGCTGTTTTTT | CASTQSDTGELFF
- | TRBJ2-1 | TRBV6-6 | - | TGTGCCAGCAGTTACTCGCGGGGGCGGGGCTATGAGCAGCTCTTC | CASSYSRGRGYEQLF
- | TRBJ1-5 | TRBV20-1 | TRBD1 | TGCAGTGCTAGACCGGACAGGGTCGGCAATCAGCCCCAGCATTTT | CSARPDRVGNQPQHF
- | TRBJ2-3 | TRBV7-9 | - | TGTGCCAGTTCACCGGACAGAATAAGCACAGATACGCAGTATTTT | CASSPDRISTDTQYF
- | TRBJ2-7 | TRBV20-1 | TRBD1 | TGCAGTGCGACCTCCGGGACAGGGTTCGCCTACGAGCAGTACTTC | CSATSGTGFAYEQYF
- | TRBJ2-1 | TRBV5-1 | TRBD2 | TGTGCCAGCAGCCCGCCCGGGACTAGCGGAACCTCCTACAATGAGCAGTTCTTC | CASSPPGTSGTSYNEQFF
few | TRBJ2-5 | TRBV15 | - | TGTGCCACCAGTTTTACTCAGGGGTCTACTTTCCAAGAGACCCAGTACTTC | CATSFTQGSTFQETQYF
- | TRBJ1-5 | TRBV5-6 | - | TGTGCCAGCAGCTTGGGGCCTCAGCCCCAGCATTTT | CASSLGPQPQHF
many | TRBJ2-5 | TRBV7-8 | TRBD1 | TGTGCCAGCAGCCATAAGGACAGGACCTTTAGGTTGTACCAAGAGACCCAGTACTTC | CASSHKDRTFRLYQETQYF
- | TRBJ2-1 | TRBV15 | - | TGTGCCACCAGCAGCTTGGAGGGGACCACTGAGCAGTTCTTC | CATSSLEGTTEQFF
- | TRBJ2-7 | TRBV2 | TRBD1 | TGTGCCAGCAGTTTAGGTACAGGGGGCGGCGAGCAGTACTTC | CASSLGTGGGEQYF
- | TRBJ2-7 | TRBV4-1 | - | TGCGCCAGCAGTGGGGTCCGCAGCTCCTACGAGCAGTACTTC | CASSGVRSSYEQYF
- | TRBJ2-3 | TRBV15 | - | TGTGCCACCAGCAGCTACTTAGGAGGGGCTGGAGATACGCAGTATTTT | CATSSYLGGAGDTQYF
- | TRBJ1-5 | TRBV19 | - | TGTGCCAGTAGTCCCGGACTTAATCAGCCCCAGCATTTT | CASSPGLNQPQHF
many | TRBJ2-1 | TRBV29-1 | - | TGCAGCGCCCTGCACGGATTGGATGAGCAGTTCTTC | CSALHGLDEQFF
- | TRBJ1-2 | TRBV7-8 | TRBD1 | TGTGCCAGCAGCTACCGCGGGACAGGGATGAGCTATGGCTACACCTTC | CASSYRGTGMSYGYTF
- | TRBJ1-1 | TRBV7-2 | - | TGTGCCAGCAGCTTAGTAGGGGGGCGACAAAACACTGAAGCTTTCTTT | CASSLVGGRQNTEAFF
- | TRBJ2-1 | TRBV2 | - | TGTGCCAGCAGTGAAGCAGGGGCAGACGAGCATGAGCAGTTCTTC | CASSEAGADEHEQFF
- | TRBJ1-5 | TRBV7-6 | - | TGTGCCAGCAGCCCTACTAGCTATGGCAATCAGCCCCAGCATTTT | CASSPTSYGNQPQHF
- | TRBJ1-2 | TRBV5-8 | TRBD1 | TGTGCCAGCAGCGTCCGGGACAGGGCTCCATATGGCTACACCTTC | CASSVRDRAPYGYTF
- | TRBJ1-3 | TRBV5-5 | TRBD1 | TGTGCCAGCAGCTTGGATTGGACAGGCGGAAACACCATATATTTT | CASSLDWTGGNTIYF